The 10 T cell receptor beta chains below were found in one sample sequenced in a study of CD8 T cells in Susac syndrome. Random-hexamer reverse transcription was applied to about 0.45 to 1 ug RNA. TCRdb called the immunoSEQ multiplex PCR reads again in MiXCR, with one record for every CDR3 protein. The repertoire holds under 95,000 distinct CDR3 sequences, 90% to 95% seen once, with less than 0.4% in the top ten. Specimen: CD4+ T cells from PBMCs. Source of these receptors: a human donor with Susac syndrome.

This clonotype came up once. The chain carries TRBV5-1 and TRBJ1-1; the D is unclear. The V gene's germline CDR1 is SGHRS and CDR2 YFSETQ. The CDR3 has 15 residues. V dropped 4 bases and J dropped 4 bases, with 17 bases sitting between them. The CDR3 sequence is CASSPGPGRLTEAFF. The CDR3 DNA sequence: TGCGCCAGCAGCCCAGGACCTGGGCGGCTCACTGAAGCTTTCTTT. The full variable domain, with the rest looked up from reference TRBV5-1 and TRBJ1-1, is KAGVTQTPRYLIKTRGQQVTLSCSPISGHRSVSWYQQTPGQGLQFLFEYFSETQRNKGNFPGRFSGRQFSNSRSEMNVSTLELGDSALYLCASSPGPGRLTEAFFGQGTRLTVV.

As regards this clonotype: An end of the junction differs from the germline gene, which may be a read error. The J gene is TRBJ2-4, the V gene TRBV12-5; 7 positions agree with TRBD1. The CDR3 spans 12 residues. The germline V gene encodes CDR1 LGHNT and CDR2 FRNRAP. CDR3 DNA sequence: TGTGCTAGTGGTCCAAGGACAACAGGGGAGCCTTTC. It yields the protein CASGPRTTGEPF.

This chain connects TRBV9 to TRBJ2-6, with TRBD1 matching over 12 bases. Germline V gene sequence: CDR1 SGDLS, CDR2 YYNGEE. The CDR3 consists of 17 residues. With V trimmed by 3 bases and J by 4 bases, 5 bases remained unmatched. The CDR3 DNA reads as TGTGCCAGCAGCGCCGGGACAGGGGGCGGCGGGGCCAACGTCCTGACTTTC. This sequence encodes CASSAGTGGGGANVLTF.

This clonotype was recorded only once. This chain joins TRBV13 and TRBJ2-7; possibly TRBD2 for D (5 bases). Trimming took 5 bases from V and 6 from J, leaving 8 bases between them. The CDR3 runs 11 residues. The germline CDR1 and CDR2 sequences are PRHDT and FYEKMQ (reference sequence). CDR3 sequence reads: CASSAAGEQYF. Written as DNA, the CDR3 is TGTGCCAGCAGCGCCGCGGGCGAGCAGTACTTC.

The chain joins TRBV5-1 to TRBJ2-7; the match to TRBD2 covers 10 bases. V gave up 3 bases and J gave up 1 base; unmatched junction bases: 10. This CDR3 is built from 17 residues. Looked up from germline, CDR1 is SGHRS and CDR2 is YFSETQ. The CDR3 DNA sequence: TGCGCCAGCAGCTACTTTAGCGGGGGGCCCGCTTCCTACGAGCAGTACTTC. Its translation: CASSYFSGGPASYEQYF.

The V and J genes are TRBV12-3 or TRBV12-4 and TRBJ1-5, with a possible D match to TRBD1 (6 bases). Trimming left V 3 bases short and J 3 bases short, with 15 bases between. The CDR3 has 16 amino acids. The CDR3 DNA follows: TGTGCCAGCAGTTTGGGGCCCACAGGGTTCAATCAGCCCCAGCATTTT. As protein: CASSLGPTGFNQPQHF.

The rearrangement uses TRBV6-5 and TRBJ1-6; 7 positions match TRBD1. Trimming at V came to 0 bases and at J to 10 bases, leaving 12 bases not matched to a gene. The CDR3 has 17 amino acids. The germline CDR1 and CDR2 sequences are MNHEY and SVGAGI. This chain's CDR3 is CASSYSAGGVGRSPLHF. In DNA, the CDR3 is TGTGCCAGCAGTTACTCGGCAGGGGGAGTGGGTAGGTCACCCCTCCACTTT.

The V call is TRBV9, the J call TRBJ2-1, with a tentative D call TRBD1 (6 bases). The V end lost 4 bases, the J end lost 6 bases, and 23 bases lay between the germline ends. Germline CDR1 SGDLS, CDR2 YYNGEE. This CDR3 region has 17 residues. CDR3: CASSSSPQGTSVNEQFF. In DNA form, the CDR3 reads TGTGCCAGCAGCTCCTCACCACAGGGTACCTCAGTCAATGAGCAGTTCTTC.

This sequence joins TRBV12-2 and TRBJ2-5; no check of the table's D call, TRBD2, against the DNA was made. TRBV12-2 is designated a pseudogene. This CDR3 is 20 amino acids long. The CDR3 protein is CASRLVSNRGGLDFQETQYF. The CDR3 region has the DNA TGTGCAAGTCGCTTAGTCTCGAATCGCGGGGGACTAGACTTCCAAGAGACCCAGTACTTC.

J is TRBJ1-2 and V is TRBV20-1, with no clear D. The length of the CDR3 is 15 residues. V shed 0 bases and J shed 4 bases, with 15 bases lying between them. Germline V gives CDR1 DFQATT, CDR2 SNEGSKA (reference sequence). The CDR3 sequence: CSARDRPKRGYGYTF. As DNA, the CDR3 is TGCAGTGCTAGAGATCGACCTAAACGGGGCTATGGCTACACCTTC.